Presented here are 32 T cell receptor beta chains from one specimen sequenced in a study of T cell changes during pregnancy in multiple sclerosis. Assay: immunoSEQ multiplex PCR; the TCRdb copy retains only in-frame clones and omits some. The repertoire has around 130,000 clones, around 93% of them found once; the top ten carry around 6%. The sequencing used peripheral blood, collected before pregnancy. Receptors originate from a female donor with multiple sclerosis, enrolled in a pregnancy study.

The genes are TRBV28 and TRBJ1-4, with D unresolved. Germline CDR1 is MDHEN and CDR2 is SYDVKM. CDR3 length equals 12 residues. Trimming stripped 9 bases from V and 6 bases from J, with 11 bases between. In DNA, the CDR3 is TGTGCCAGTCGGAGGCTCGATGAAAAACTGTTTTTT. As protein: CASRRLDEKLFF.

This chain joins TRBV9 and TRBJ1-2; no firm D call. This CDR3 region has 14 residues. The V gene lost 0 bases and the J gene lost 2 bases, with 8 bases spanning the gap. The germline CDR1 and CDR2 sequences are SGDLS and YYNGEE. The CDR3 nucleotides are TGTGCCAGCAGCGTAGCGGGCGGGAACTATGGCTACACCTTC. The encoded protein is CASSVAGGNYGYTF.

This chain links TRBV7-9 with TRBJ2-2; the D gene is possibly TRBD1 (6 bases). This CDR3 is built from 15 residues. The germline gives CDR1 SEHNR, CDR2 FQNEAQ (reference sequence). With 5 bases removed from V and 2 bases from J, the gap between germline ends came to 12 bases. The CDR3 sequence: CASSPGQLNTGELFF. The CDR3 coding sequence is TGTGCCAGCAGCCCTGGACAGCTTAACACCGGGGAGCTGTTTTTT.

The CDR3 loop is CASSESTSGNTDTQYF. CDR3 DNA sequence: TGCGCCAGCAGTGAGTCAACTAGCGGGAACACAGATACGCAGTATTTT. The chain joins TRBV10-1 to TRBJ2-3; 10 nucleotides match TRBD2. This CDR3 region has 16 residues. V lost 0 bases and J lost 2; bases outside the gene matches: 2. Per germline, CDR1 WNHNN and CDR2 SYGVQD (reference sequence).

The chain employs TRBV9 and TRBJ2-2, with D perhaps matching TRBD2 (6 bases). The CDR3 contains 14 residues. Trimming took off 4 bases at V and 6 bases at J, with 13 bases between the two ends. CDR1 is SGDLS, CDR2 YYNGEE, per germline. The CDR3 nucleotides read TGTGCCAGCAGCTCCCAGCCGGGGGCCGGGGAGCTGTTTTTT. It codes for CASSSQPGAGELFF.

This rearrangement joins TRBV6-7 to TRBJ1-2; 9 bases fit TRBD1. TRBV6-7 is an ORF, with its function uncertain. V trimming: 7 bases; J trimming: 2 bases; junction bases outside the gene matches: 5. This CDR3 is built from 14 residues. The CDR3 DNA reads as TGTGCCAGCAAGCGGGACAGGGAAAACTATGGCTACACCTTC. It is translated as CASKRDRENYGYTF.

The genes are TRBV28 and TRBJ2-1; perhaps TRBD2 as D (5 bases). The V and J ends lost 6 bases and 9 bases respectively, with 18 bases between them. This CDR3 contains 14 residues. Germline V gene data show CDR1 as MDHEN and CDR2 as SYDVKM. This CDR3 is CASSRDLTQGEQFF. DNA of the CDR3: TGTGCCAGCAGCCGGGATCTGACTCAAGGTGAGCAGTTCTTC.

The V and J genes are TRBV13 and TRBJ2-7; TRBD2 is a possible D gene (6 bases). This CDR3 is built from 15 residues. The V end was cut by 4 bases, the J end by 5 bases, with 18 bases between. The germline V gene encodes CDR1 PRHDT and CDR2 FYEKMQ (reference sequence). CDR3 sequence: CASSSRASELNEQYF. The CDR3 DNA sequence: TGTGCCAGCAGCTCCAGGGCTAGCGAGTTGAACGAGCAGTACTTC.

V is TRBV28 and J is TRBJ1-2, with D perhaps matching TRBD1 (6 bases). V lost 2 bases to trimming and J lost 0 bases, with 7 bases between them. Germline V gene lookup returns CDR1 MDHEN and CDR2 SYDVKM. CDR3 length equals 14 residues. CDR3: CASSLDRSNYGYTF. CDR3 sequence (DNA): TGTGCCAGCAGTTTAGACAGGTCTAACTATGGCTACACCTTC.

The chain has TRBV1 and TRBJ2-5; TRBD2, as called in the table, went unchecked against the DNA. TRBV1 counts as a pseudogene. The CDR3 length is 18 residues. CDR3 sequence reads: CTSSQATGTSGMRETQYF. In nucleotides, the CDR3 is TGCACCAGCAGCCAAGCTACGGGGACTAGCGGGATGAGAGAGACCCAGTACTTC.

The genes are TRBV19 and TRBJ2-7; 9 bases agree with TRBD1. CDR3 length: 14 amino acids. Germline values: CDR1 LNHDA, CDR2 SQIVND (reference sequence). Germline trimming cut 5 bases from V and 5 bases from J; bases unmatched to any gene: 7. Here the CDR3 reads CASSPGQGSDEQYF. The CDR3 coding sequence is TGTGCCAGTAGTCCTGGACAGGGGTCCGACGAGCAGTACTTC.

The chain joins TRBV5-4 to TRBJ2-5, with a tentative D call TRBD2 (5 bases). Germline CDR1 SGHNT, CDR2 YYREEE (reference sequence). CDR3 length equals 14 residues. V lost 1 base and J 5 bases, leaving 12 bases between the germline ends. Here the CDR3 DNA reads TGTGCCAGCAGCTTGAGCGGCCCCCCGGAGACCCAGTACTTC. It translates to CASSLSGPPETQYF.

The J gene is TRBJ1-2, the V gene TRBV5-1; TRBD1 is a possible D gene (6 bases). Trimming took 0 bases from V and 3 from J, leaving 12 bases between them. The CDR3 contains 15 residues. CDR1 and CDR2 from the germline V gene are SGHRS and YFSETQ. CDR3 region: CASSLALGADYGYTF. Written as DNA, the CDR3 is TGCGCCAGCAGCTTGGCCCTGGGGGCCGACTATGGCTACACCTTC.

This rearrangement joins TRBV5-1 to TRBJ1-2; a possible D gene is TRBD1 (5 bases). The CDR3 is made up of 13 amino acids. Trimming stripped 0 bases from V and 2 bases from J, with 5 bases between. Per the germline V gene, CDR1 is SGHRS and CDR2 is YFSETQ. This CDR3 is CASSLEGNYGYTF. CDR3 DNA: TGCGCCAGCAGCTTGGAGGGGAACTATGGCTACACCTTC.

V usage is TRBV18 and J usage is TRBJ2-1; D perhaps matches TRBD2 (6 bases). There are 16 residues in the CDR3. From germline, CDR1 is KGHSH and CDR2 LQKENI. V lost 5 bases to trimming and J lost 4 bases, with 18 bases between them. CDR3 region: CASSFQPRGEYNEQFF. The CDR3 bases are TGTGCCAGCTCATTCCAGCCCCGCGGGGAGTACAATGAGCAGTTCTTC.

V is TRBV18 and J is TRBJ1-3; weak D call: TRBD1 (5 bases). Per germline, CDR1 KGHSH and CDR2 LQKENI. Trimming left V 1 base short and J 1 base short, with 14 bases between. There are 17 residues in the CDR3. The CDR3 loop reads CASSPRGSRGSGNTIYF. The CDR3, as DNA: TGTGCCAGCTCACCACGGGGTTCAAGGGGATCTGGAAACACCATATATTTT.

CDR3 residues: CSLRANYGYTF. The CDR3 DNA reads as TGCAGTCTCCGAGCTAACTATGGCTACACCTTC. The rearrangement joins TRBV20-1 to TRBJ1-2; D not certain. The germline V gene has CDR1 DFQATT and CDR2 SNEGSKA (reference sequence). This CDR3 is 11 amino acids long. The V gene lost 8 bases and the J gene lost 0 bases, with 7 bases spanning the gap.

This rearrangement joins TRBV4-1 to TRBJ2-3, with 7 bases that match TRBD2. V lost 1 base, J lost 2 bases, and 3 bases stayed unmatched. The germline V gene encodes CDR1 MGHRA and CDR2 YSYEKL. The CDR3 runs to 15 residues. CDR3 in DNA: TGCGCCAGCAGCCAAGGTGAGCGGGACACAGATACGCAGTATTTT. This codes for CASSQGERDTDTQYF.

With regard to this clone: An end of the junction does not agree with germline; a read error may underlie this. The chain joins TRBV19 to TRBJ2-7; 7 nucleotides line up with TRBD1. Germline CDR1 reads LNHDA; CDR2 reads SQIVND (reference sequence). This CDR3 has 15 residues. This CDR3 reads CASSVDRESSYEQYF. The CDR3 DNA reads TGTGCCAGTAGTGTAGACAGGGAATCTTCCTACGAGCAGTACTTC.

Only one count was recorded for this clone. The chain joins TRBV6-5 to TRBJ1-3; D gene uncertain. Germline-derived CDR1 and CDR2 are MNHEY and SVGAGI. The V end was cut by 6 bases, the J end by 0 bases, with 9 bases between. The CDR3 contains 14 residues. The CDR3 DNA follows: TGTGCCAGCAGGCCACAGATCTCTGGAAACACCATATATTTT. Protein: CASRPQISGNTIYF.

The rearrangement links TRBV6-1 to TRBJ2-1; 7 positions match TRBD2. From germline, CDR1 is MNHNS and CDR2 SASEGT. Trimming took 3 bases from V and 4 from J; bases not matched to a gene: 6. The CDR3 runs 15 residues. CDR3 nucleotides: TGTGCCAGCAGTGAGATGGGGGGGTCTTACAATGAGCAGTTCTTC. This encodes CASSEMGGSYNEQFF.

This sequence joins TRBV5-1 and TRBJ1-1; maybe TRBD1 (6 bases). Germline V gives CDR1 SGHRS, CDR2 YFSETQ. The V end was cut by 0 bases, the J end by 7 bases, with 16 bases between. CDR3 length: 15 residues. The CDR3 nucleotides are TGCGCCAGCAGCTTGGAGCGGGGGCCGGGTATTGAAGCTTTCTTT. As protein: CASSLERGPGIEAFF.

The CDR3 sequence: CASSTLAGGSRPTGELFF. The CDR3 DNA reads as TGTGCCAGCAGCACTCTAGCGGGAGGGAGCAGACCCACCGGGGAGCTGTTTTTT. The chain has TRBV11-2 and TRBJ2-2; TRBD2 aligns across 12 bases. Per the germline V gene, CDR1 is SGHAT and CDR2 is FQNNGV. V was pared by 5 bases and J by 4 bases, with 11 bases of the junction left unmatched. This CDR3 has 18 residues.

This clone was found once. This chain links TRBV28 with TRBJ1-4; D is ambiguous. This CDR3 has 14 residues. The V gene lost 5 bases and the J gene lost 8 bases, with 15 bases spanning the gap. Germline assignment: CDR1 MDHEN and CDR2 SYDVKM. The CDR3 sequence is CASSERPGREKLFF. In DNA form, the CDR3 reads TGTGCCAGCAGTGAAAGACCGGGGAGGGAAAAACTGTTTTTT.

The chain combines TRBV28 with TRBJ2-1; 11 bases agree with TRBD2. Germline CDR1 is MDHEN and CDR2 is SYDVKM. V gave up 5 bases and J gave up 7 bases; unmatched junction bases: 7. This CDR3 has 15 residues. The CDR3 bases are TGTGCCAGCAGTGTCACTAGCGGGGGTTATAATGAGCAGTTCTTC. It translates to CASSVTSGGYNEQFF.

The rearrangement joins TRBV6-1 to TRBJ2-7; 8 bases map to TRBD1. From germline, CDR1 is MNHNS and CDR2 SASEGT. This CDR3 comprises 13 residues. Trimming removed 7 bases from V and 3 bases from J; junction bases left unmatched: 5. CDR3 protein: CASNQGAIYEQYF. CDR3 DNA sequence: TGTGCCAGCAATCAGGGGGCTATCTACGAGCAGTACTTC.

This rearrangement joins TRBV5-1 to TRBJ2-3; D uncertain. This CDR3 region has 13 residues. Germline V gene lookup returns CDR1 SGHRS and CDR2 YFSETQ. V lost 3 bases to trimming and J lost 4 bases, with 9 bases between them. The CDR3 region has the DNA TGCGCCAGCAGCTCGACAATGGCAGATACGCAGTATTTT. It is translated as CASSSTMADTQYF.

The chain uses TRBV19 and TRBJ1-2; maybe TRBD1 (6 bases). V lost 10 bases and J 8 bases, leaving 11 bases between the germline ends. There are 10 residues in the CDR3. Germline V gene sequence: CDR1 LNHDA, CDR2 SQIVND (reference sequence). CDR3 residues: CATRTAGYTF. The DNA for the CDR3 is TGTGCCACACGGACAGCGGGCTACACCTTC. Variable domain in full (rest from reference TRBV19 and TRBJ1-2): DGGITQSPKYLFRKEGQNVTLSCEQNLNHDAMYWYRQDPGQGLRLIYYSQIVNDFQKGDIAEGYSVSREKKESFPLTVTSAQKNPTAFYLCATRTAGYTFGSGTRLTVV.

The CDR3 nucleotides are TGCAGCACTAGTTCCGGGACAGGGGCCGATACGCAGTATTTT. This codes for CSTSSGTGADTQYF. The chain links TRBV29-1 to TRBJ2-3; the match to TRBD1 covers 10 bases. This CDR3 region has 14 residues. Germline V lookup: CDR1 SQVTM, CDR2 ANQGSEA. Unmatched junction bases numbered 11, after V lost 8 bases and J lost 6 bases.

The chain joins TRBV30 to TRBJ2-1, with D hard to call. The CDR3 has 14 amino acids. Germline V gene lookup returns CDR1 GTSNPN and CDR2 SVGIG (reference sequence). Trimming shortened V by 0 bases and J by 0 bases, and 6 bases separated the two germline ends. CDR3 nucleotide sequence: TGTGCCTGGAGTGTACTTGCCTCCTACAATGAGCAGTTCTTC. Translated, it gives CAWSVLASYNEQFF.

V gene TRBV5-1 combines with J gene TRBJ2-6, with D possibly matching TRBD1 (6 bases). Germline V CDR1 and CDR2: SGHRS, YFSETQ. The CDR3 spans 16 residues. The V end lost 4 bases, the J end lost 1 base, and 12 bases lay between the germline ends. The chain's CDR3 is CASSPGTLSGANVLTF. Here the CDR3 DNA reads TGCGCCAGCAGCCCAGGGACACTTTCTGGGGCCAACGTCCTGACTTTC.

The CDR3 loop is CASRAGGLLRIEQFF. The CDR3 nucleotides are TGCGCCAGCAGGGCAGGGGGCCTCCTCCGAATTGAGCAGTTCTTC. The J gene is TRBJ2-1, the V gene TRBV10-2; 8 bases are a match to TRBD1. Looked up from germline, CDR1 is WSHSY and CDR2 is SAAADI. There are 15 residues in the CDR3. V lost 6 bases to trimming and J lost 9 bases; unmatched junction nucleotides: 13.